This paragraph covers one T cell receptor beta chain sequence. Its specificity is unknown. The table came from immunoSEQ multiplex PCR; TCRdb's copy has only in-frame clones and leaves some out. The sample gives 120,000 to 150,000 clones, roughly 90% of which show up once; about 5% is in the top ten. V lost 5 bases to trimming and J lost 8 bases, with 15 bases between them. The germline V gene encodes CDR1 SGHVS and CDR2 FQNEAQ. The length of the CDR3 is 13 residues. This sample was included in a study of T cell responses to AZD1222 COVID-19 vaccine. General study findings and limits: Vaccination with two AZD1222 doses was followed by a rise in Spike-specific TCR breadth and depth. Baseline seropositivity characterized only six AZD1222 recipients.

The chain joins TRBV7-8 to TRBJ1-2; possible D gene TRBD1, 5 bases. Here the sequenced sample was peripheral blood, taken 28 days after the second dose of the MenACWY control vaccine. The source of this sequence is an adult who received the MenACWY meningococcal vaccine as a control. CDR3 in amino acids: CASSPRGVRGYTF. The CDR3 bases are TGTGCCAGCAGCCCTCGGGGGGTGCGGGGCTACACCTTC.